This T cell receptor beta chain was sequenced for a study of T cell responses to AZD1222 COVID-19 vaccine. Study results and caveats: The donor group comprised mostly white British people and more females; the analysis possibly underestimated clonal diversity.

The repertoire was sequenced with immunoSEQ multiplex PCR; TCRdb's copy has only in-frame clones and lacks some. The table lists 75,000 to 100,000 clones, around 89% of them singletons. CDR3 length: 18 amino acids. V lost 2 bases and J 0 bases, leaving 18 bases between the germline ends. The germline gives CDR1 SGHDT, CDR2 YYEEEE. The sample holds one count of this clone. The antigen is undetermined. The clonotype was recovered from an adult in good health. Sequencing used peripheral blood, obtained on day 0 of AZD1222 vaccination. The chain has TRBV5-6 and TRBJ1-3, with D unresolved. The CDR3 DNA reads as TGTGCCAGCAGCTTCAGGAACCCGGGTTTCTCCTCTGGAAACACCATATATTTT. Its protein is CASSFRNPGFSSGNTIYF.